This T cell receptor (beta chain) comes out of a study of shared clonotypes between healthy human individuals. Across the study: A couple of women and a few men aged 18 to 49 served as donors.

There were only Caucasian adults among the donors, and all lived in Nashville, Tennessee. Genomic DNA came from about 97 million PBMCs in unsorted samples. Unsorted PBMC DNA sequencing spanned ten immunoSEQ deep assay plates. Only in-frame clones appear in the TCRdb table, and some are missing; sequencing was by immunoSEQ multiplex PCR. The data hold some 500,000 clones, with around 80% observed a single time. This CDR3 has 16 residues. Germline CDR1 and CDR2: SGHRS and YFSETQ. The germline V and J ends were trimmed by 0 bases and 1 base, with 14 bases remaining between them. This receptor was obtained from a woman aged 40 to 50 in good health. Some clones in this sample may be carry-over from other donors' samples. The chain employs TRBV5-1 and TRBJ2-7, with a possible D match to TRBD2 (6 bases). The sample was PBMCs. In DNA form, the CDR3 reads TGCGCCAGCAGCTTGGTAGGAGGGCCGGGATCCTACGAGCAGTACTTC. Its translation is CASSLVGGPGSYEQYF.